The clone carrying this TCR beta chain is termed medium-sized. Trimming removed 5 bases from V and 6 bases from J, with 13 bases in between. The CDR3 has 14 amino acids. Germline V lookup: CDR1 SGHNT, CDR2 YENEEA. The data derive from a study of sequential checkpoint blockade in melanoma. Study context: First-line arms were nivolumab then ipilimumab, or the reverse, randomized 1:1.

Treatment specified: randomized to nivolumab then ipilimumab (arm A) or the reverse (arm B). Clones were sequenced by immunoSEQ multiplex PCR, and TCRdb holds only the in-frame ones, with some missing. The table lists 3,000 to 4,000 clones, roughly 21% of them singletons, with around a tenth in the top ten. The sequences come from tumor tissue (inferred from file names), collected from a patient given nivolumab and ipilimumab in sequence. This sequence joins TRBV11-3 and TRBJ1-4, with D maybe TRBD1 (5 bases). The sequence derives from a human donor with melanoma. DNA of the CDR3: TGTGCCAGCAGCACGCAGGGTGGGGATGAAAAACTGTTTTTT. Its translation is CASSTQGGDEKLFF.